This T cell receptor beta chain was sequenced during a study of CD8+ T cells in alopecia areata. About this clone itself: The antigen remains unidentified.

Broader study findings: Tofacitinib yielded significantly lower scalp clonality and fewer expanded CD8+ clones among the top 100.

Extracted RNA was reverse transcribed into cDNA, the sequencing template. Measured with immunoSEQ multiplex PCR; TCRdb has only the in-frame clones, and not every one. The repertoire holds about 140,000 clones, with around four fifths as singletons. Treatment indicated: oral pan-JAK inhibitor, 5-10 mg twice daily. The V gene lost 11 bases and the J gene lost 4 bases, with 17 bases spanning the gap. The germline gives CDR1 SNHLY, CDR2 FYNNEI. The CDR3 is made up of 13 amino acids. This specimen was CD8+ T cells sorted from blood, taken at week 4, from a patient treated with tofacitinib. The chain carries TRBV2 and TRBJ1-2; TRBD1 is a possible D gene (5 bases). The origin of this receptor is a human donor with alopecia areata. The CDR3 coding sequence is TGTGCCTCGCGGGGGTCCCCCCGCTATGGCTACACCTTC. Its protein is CASRGSPRYGYTF. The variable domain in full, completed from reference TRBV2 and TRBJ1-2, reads EPEVTQTPSHQVTQMGQEVILRCVPISNHLYFYWYRQILGQKVEFLVSFYNNEISEKSEIFDDQFSVERPDGSNFTLKIRSTKLEDSAMYFCASRGSPRYGYTFGSGTRLTVV.